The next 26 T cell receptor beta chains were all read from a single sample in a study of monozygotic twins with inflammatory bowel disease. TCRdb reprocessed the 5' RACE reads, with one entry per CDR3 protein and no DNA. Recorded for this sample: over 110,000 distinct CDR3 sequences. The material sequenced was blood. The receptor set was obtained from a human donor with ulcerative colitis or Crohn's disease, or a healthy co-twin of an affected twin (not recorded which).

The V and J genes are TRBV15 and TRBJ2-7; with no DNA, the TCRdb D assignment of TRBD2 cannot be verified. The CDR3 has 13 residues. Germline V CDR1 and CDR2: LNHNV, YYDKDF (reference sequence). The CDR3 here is CATRPKSSYEQYF.

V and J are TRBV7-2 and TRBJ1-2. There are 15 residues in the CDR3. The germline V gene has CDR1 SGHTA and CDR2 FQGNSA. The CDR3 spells CASSLYLTENYGYTF.

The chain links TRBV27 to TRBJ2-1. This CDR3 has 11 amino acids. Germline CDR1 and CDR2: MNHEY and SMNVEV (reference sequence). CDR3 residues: CASSWNNEQFF.

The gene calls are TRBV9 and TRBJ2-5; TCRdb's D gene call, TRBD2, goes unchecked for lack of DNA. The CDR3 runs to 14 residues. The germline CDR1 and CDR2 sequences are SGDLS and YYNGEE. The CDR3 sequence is CASSVEGLQETQYF.

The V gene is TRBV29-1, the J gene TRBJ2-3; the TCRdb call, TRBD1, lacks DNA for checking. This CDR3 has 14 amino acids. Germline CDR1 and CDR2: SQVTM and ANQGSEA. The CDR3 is CSARDTRSTDTQYF.

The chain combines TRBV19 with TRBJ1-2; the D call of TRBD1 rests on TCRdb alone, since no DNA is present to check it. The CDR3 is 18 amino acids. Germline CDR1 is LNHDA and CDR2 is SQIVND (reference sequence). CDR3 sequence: CASKTRRDSPLINYGYTF.

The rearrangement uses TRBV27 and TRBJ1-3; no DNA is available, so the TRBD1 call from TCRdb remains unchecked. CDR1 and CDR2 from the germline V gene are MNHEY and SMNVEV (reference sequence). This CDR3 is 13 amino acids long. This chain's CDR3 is CDPGGSTGNTIYF.

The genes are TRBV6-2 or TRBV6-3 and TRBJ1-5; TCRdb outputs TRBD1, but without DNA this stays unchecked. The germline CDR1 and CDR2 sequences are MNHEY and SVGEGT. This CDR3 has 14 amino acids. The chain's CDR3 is CASSLTTGGQPQHF.

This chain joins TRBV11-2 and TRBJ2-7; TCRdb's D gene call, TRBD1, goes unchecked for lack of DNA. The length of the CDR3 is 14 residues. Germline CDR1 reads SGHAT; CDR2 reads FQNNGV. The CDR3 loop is CASSSLGQGYEQYF.

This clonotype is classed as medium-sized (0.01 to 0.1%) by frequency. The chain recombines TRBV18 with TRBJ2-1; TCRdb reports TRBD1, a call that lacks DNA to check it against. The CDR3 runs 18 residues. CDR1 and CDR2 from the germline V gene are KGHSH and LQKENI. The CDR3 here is CASSPRSLRGGGYNEQFF.

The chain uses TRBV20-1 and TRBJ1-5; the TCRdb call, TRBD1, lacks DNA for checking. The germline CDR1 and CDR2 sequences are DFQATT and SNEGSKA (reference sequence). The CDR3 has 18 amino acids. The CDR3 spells CSAIFGTGPVRSNQPQHF.

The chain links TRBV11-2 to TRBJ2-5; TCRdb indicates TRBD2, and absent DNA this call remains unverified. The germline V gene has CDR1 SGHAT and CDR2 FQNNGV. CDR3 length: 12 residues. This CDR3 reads CASGGRRGGQYF. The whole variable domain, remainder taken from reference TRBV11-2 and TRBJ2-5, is EAGVAQSPRYKIIEKRQSVAFWCNPISGHATLYWYQQILGQGPKLLIQFQNNGVVDDSQLPKDRFSAERLKGVDSTLKIQPAKLEDSAVYLCASGGRRGGQYFGPGTRLLVL.

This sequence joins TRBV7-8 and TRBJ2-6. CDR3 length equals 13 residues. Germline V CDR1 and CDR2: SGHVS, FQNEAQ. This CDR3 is CASSGVGANVLTF.

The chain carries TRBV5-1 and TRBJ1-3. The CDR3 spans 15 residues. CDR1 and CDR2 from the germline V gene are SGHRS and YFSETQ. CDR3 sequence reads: CASSLETVPGNTIYF.

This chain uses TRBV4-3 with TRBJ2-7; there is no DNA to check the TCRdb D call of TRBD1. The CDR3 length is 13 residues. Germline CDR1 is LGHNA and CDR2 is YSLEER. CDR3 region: CASSQVGGYEQYF.

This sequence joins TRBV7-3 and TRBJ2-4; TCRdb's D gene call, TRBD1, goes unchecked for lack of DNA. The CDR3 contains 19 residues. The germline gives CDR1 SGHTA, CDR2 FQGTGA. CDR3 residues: CASSLRWARGELAKNIQYF.

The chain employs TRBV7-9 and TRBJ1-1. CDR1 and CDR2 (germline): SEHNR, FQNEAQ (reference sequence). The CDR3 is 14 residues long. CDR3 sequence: CASSLLIDGSRAFF.

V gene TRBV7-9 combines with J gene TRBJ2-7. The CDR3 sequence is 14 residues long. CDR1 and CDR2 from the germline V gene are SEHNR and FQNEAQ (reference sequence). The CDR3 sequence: CASSKTLVPYEQYF.

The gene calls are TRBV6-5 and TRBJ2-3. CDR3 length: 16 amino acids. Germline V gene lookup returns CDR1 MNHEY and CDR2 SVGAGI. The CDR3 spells CASSYLSSTGTDTQYF.

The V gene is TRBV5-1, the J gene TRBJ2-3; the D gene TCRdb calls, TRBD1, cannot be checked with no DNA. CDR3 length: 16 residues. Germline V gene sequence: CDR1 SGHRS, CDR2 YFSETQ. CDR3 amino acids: CASSLAPGRPTDTQYF.

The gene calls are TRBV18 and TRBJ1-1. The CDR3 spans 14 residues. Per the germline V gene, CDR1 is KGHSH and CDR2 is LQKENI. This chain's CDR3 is CASSSTVDSTEAFF.

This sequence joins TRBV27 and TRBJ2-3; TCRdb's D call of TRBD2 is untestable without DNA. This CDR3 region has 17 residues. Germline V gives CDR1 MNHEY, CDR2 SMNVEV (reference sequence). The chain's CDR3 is CASSLISGGINTDTQYF.

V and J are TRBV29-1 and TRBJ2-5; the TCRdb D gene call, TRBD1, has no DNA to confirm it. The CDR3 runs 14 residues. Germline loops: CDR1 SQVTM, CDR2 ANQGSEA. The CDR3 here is CSVTTGFVLETQYF.

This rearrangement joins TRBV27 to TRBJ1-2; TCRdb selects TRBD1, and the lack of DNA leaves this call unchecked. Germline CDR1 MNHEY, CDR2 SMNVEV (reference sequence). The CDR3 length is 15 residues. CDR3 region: CASSLLAGRGNGYTF.

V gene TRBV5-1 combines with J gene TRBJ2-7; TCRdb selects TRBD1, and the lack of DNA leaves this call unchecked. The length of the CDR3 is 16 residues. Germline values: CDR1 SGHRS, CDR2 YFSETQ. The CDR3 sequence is CASSSPLSGGLYEQYF.

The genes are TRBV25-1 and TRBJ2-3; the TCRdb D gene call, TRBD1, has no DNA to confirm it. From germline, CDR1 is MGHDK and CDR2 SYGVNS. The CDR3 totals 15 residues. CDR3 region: CASSEYRGAGDTQYF.